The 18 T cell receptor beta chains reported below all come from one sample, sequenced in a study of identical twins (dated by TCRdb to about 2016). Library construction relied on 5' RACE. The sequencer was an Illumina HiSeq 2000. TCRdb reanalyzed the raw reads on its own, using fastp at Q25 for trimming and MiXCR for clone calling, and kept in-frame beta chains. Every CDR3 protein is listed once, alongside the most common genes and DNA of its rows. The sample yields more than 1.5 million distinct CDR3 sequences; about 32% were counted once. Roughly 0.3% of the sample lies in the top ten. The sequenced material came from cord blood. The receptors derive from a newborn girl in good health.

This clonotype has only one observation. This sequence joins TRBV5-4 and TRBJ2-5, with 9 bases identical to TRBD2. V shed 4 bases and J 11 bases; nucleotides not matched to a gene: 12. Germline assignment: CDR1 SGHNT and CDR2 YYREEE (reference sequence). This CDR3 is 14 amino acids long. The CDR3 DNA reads TGTGCCAGCAGCCCGACCGGGACTAGCAATGAGCAGTACTTC. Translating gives CASSPTGTSNEQYF.

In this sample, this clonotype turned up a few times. The CDR3 sequence: CSASLPSGFHIQYF. CDR3 sequence (DNA): TGCAGTGCTAGTTTACCTAGCGGGTTTCACATTCAGTACTTC. V is TRBV20-1 and J is TRBJ2-4; 8 bases map to TRBD2. Germline CDR1 DFQATT, CDR2 SNEGSKA (reference sequence). The CDR3 runs 14 residues. J lost 8 bases, V lost 3 bases, and 9 bases had no gene match.

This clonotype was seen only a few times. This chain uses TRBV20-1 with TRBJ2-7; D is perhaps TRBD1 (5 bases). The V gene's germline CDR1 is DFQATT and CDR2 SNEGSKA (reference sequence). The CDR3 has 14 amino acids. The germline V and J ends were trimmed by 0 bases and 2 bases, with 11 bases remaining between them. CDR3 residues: CSARDKGRTYEQYF. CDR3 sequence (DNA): TGCAGTGCTAGAGATAAGGGGCGCACCTACGAGCAGTACTTC.

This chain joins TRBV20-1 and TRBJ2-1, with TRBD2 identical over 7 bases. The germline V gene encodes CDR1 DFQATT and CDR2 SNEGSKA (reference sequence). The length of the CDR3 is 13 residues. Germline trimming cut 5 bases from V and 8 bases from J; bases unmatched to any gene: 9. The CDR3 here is CSAARTSLDEQFF. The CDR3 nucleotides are TGCAGTGCTGCGCGGACTAGTCTCGATGAGCAGTTCTTC.

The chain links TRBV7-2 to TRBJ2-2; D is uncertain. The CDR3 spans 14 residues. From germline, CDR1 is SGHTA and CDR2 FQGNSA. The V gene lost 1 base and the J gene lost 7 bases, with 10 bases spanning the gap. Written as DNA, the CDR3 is TGTGCCAGCAGCTTAGTCGGCGGCCGCGGGGAGCTGTTTTTT. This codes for CASSLVGGRGELFF.

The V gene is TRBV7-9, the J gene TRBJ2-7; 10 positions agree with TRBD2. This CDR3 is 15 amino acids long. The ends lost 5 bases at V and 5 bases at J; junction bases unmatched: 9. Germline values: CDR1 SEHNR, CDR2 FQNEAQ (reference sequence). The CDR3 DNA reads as TGTGCCAGCAGCAAACCGGGACTAGCGAGCCACGAGCAGTACTTC. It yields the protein CASSKPGLASHEQYF.

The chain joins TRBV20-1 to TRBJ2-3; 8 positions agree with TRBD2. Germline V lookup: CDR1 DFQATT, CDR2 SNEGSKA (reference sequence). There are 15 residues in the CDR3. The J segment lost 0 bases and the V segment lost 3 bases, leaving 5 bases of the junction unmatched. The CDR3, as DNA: TGCAGTGCTAGTTTAGCGGGAATCAGCACAGATACGCAGTATTTT. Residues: CSASLAGISTDTQYF.

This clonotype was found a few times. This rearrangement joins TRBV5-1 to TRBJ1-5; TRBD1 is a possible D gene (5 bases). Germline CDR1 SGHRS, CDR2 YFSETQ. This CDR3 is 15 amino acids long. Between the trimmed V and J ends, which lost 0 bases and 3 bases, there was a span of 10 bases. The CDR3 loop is CASSLDSGLNQPQHF. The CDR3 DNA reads TGCGCCAGCAGCTTGGACTCAGGGCTCAATCAGCCCCAGCATTTT.

The CDR3 coding sequence is TGCGCCAGCAGCTTGGACGGGAAGAGGAACGAGCAGTACTTC. Protein: CASSLDGKRNEQYF. V usage is TRBV5-1 and J usage is TRBJ2-7; D may be TRBD2 (5 bases). CDR3 length: 14 amino acids. V lost 0 bases and J 5 bases, leaving 12 bases between the germline ends. CDR1 SGHRS and CDR2 YFSETQ come from the germline V gene.

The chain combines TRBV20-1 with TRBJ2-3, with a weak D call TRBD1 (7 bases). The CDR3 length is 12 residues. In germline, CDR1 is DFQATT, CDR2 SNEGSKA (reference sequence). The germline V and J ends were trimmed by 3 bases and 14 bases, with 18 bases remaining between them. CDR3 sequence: CSARGLTRGRYF. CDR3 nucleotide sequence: TGCAGTGCTAGGGGACTTACGAGGGGGCGGTATTTT.

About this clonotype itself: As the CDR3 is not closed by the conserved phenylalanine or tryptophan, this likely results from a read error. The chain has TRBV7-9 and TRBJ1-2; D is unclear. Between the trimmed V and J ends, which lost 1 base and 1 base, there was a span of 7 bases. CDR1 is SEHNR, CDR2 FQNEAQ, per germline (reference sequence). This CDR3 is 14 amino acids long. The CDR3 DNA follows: TGTGCCAGCAGCTTAGACAGCGTTAACTATGGCTACACCATC. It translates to CASSLDSVNYGYTI.

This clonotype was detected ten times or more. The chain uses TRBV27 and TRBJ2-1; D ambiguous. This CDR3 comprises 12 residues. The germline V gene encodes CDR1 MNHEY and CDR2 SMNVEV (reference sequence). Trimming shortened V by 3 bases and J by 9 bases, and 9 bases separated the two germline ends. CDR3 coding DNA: TGTGCCAGCAGTTTTACTCCCCGTGAGCAGTTCTTC. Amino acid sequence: CASSFTPREQFF.

Here the CDR3 reads CSASSGQGVDTQYF. The CDR3 DNA reads as TGCAGTGCTAGCTCGGGACAGGGGGTAGATACGCAGTATTTT. The chain combines TRBV20-1 with TRBJ2-3; 11 positions match TRBD1. V lost 3 bases and J lost 5; bases outside the gene matches: 4. There are 14 residues in the CDR3. From germline, CDR1 is DFQATT and CDR2 SNEGSKA (reference sequence).

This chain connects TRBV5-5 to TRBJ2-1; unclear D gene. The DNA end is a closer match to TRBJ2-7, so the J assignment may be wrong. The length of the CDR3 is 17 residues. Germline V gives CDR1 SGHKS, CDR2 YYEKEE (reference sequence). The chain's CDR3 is CASSSGGLVVSYNEQYF. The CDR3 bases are TGTGCCAGCAGCTCCGGTGGGCTAGTCGTTTCCTACAATGAGCAGTACTTC.

In nucleotides, the CDR3 is TGCAGTGCTAGAGATCAAGGCGGGAGTAAGCACGAGCAGTACTTC. Encoded protein: CSARDQGGSKHEQYF. The V gene is TRBV20-1, the J gene TRBJ2-5, with 7 nucleotides matching TRBD2. TRBJ2-7 matches the DNA end more closely, so the J call is doubtful. The CDR3 is 15 amino acids. Per germline, CDR1 DFQATT and CDR2 SNEGSKA (reference sequence).

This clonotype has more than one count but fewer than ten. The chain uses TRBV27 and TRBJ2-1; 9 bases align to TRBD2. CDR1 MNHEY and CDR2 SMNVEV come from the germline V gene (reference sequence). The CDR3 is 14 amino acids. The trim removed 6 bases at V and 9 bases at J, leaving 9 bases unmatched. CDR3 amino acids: CASRLSGRNTEQFF. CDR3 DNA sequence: TGTGCCAGCAGGCTGAGCGGGAGGAATACTGAGCAGTTCTTC.

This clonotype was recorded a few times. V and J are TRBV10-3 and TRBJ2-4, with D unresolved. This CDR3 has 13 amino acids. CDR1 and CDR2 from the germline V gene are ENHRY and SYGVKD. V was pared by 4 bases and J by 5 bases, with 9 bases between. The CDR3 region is CAISGPGQNIQYF. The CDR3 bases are TGTGCCATCAGTGGACCGGGCCAAAACATTCAGTACTTC.

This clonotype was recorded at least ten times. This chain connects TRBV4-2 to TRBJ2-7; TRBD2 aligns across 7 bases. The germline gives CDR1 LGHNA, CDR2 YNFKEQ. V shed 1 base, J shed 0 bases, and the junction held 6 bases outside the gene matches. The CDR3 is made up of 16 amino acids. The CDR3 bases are TGTGCCAGCAGCCAAGCGGAGACTAGCATCTCCTACGAGCAGTACTTC. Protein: CASSQAETSISYEQYF.